The entry below gives a single T cell receptor (beta chain) sequence along with its context. Its antigen is unknown. The sample is drawn from a study of cytomegalovirus exposure and HLA in healthy donors. Study at large: Approximately 200 million T cells yielded 100 million or so unique TCR beta sequences in earlier analysis. Study findings and constraints: Later analysis associated a missense DCLRE1C variant with TCR beta V- and J-gene trimming. The number of N-insertions in an Asian-associated ancestry cluster was reportedly below the roughly 670-donor mean in a later analysis.

CDR3 length: 12 amino acids. Germline loops: CDR1 SEHNR, CDR2 FQNEAQ (reference sequence). Trimming pared 3 bases from V and 4 bases from J, leaving 5 bases between. Donors in the study were healthy people who gave bone marrow. PCR used 60 Vbeta primers and 13 Jbeta primers. Data came from immunoSEQ multiplex PCR; TCRdb stores just in-frame clones and leaves some out. The sample yields approximately 150,000 clones, about 80% seen once. This chain uses TRBV7-9 with TRBJ2-3, with D perhaps TRBD2 (5 bases). This TCR was recovered from a woman in her 30s in good health and CMV-seropositive. The source material was PBMCs. CDR3: CASSLRADTQYF. The DNA of the CDR3 is TGTGCCAGCAGCTTGAGGGCAGATACGCAGTATTTT.